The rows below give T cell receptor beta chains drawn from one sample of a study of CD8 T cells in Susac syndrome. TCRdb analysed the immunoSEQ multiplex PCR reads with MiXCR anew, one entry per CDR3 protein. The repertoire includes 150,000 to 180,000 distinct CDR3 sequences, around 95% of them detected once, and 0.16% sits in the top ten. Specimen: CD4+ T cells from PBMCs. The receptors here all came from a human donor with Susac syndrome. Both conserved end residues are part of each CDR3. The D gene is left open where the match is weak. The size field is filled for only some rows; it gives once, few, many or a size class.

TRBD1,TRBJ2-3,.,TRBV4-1,TGCGCCAGCAGCCAGTTAGGACAGGGGGGGACAGATACGCAGTATTTT,CASSQLGQGGTDTQYF
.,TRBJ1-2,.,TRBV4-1,TGCGCCAGCAGCCAAGTGGGAGCCTATGGCTACACCTTC,CASSQVGAYGYTF
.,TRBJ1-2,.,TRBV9,TGTGCCAGCAGCGTAGCCTTCCAGGGTGAGGTTTATGGCTACACCTTC,CASSVAFQGEVYGYTF
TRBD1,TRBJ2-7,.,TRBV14,TGTGCCAGCAGCCAAGCTTTGGGACAGGGAAACTACGAGCAGTACTTC,CASSQALGQGNYEQYF
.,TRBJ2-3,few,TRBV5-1,TGCGCCAGCAGCGCCGGCCTGGGTGCAGATACGCAGTATTTT,CASSAGLGADTQYF
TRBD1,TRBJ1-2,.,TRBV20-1,TGCAGTGCTAGGGGACAGGGGGCAGTCTATGGCTACACCTTC,CSARGQGAVYGYTF
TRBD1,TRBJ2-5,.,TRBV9,TGTGCCAGCAGCGTAGCTGGGACAGGGCAAGAGACCCAGTACTTC,CASSVAGTGQETQYF
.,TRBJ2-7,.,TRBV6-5,TGTGCCAGCAGCCTTGGGCGGGTTCAGTACTTC,CASSLGRVQYF
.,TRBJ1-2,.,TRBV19,TGTGCCAGTAGTATTGGGGGCTCCTATGGCTACACCTTC,CASSIGGSYGYTF
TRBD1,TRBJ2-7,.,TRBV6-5,TGTGCCAGCAGTTACTCGTCAACAGGGGCCACCTACGAGCAGTACTTC,CASSYSSTGATYEQYF
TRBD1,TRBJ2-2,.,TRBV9,TGTGCCAGCACGAGACAGGGCACGAACACCGGGGAGCTGTTTTTT,CASTRQGTNTGELFF
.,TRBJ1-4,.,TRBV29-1,TGCAGCGTTGCCGTCGGAAATGGTGAAAAACTGTTTTTT,CSVAVGNGEKLFF
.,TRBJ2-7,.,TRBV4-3,TGCGCCAGCAGCCAAGTAGGCGCGGCCCACTACGAGCAGTACTTC,CASSQVGAAHYEQYF
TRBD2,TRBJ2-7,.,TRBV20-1,TGCAGTGCTCGGACTAGCGGGAGTGCCGAGCAGTACTTC,CSARTSGSAEQYF
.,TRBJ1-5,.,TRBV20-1,TGCAGTGCTAGACAGGGAAACAATCAGCCCCAGCATTTT,CSARQGNNQPQHF
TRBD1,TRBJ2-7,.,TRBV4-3,TGCGCCAGCAGCCAAGTCCAGGGGGCCTACGAGCAGTACTTC,CASSQVQGAYEQYF
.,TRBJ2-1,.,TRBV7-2,TGTGCCAGCAGCCGAGAAGGCTCCTACAATGAGCAGTTCTTC,CASSREGSYNEQFF
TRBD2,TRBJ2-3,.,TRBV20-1,TGCAGTGCTCAGACTAGCGGGGGCACAGATACGCAGTATTTT,CSAQTSGGTDTQYF
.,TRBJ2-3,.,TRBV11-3,TGTGCCAGCAGCCCCCGAGGGTCGGGATCCACAGATACGCAGTATTTT,CASSPRGSGSTDTQYF
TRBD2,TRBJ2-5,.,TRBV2,TGTGCCAGCAGTTTTCAACGACTAGCGGGTACAGAGACCCAGTACTTC,CASSFQRLAGTETQYF
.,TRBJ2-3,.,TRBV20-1,TGCAGTACCAGGCGCGGGGTTAGCACAGATACGCAGTATTTT,CSTRRGVSTDTQYF
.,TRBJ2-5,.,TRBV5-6,TGTGCCAGCAGCTTGAGGGGCGTTCAAGAGACCCAGTACTTC,CASSLRGVQETQYF
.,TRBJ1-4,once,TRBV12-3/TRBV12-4,TGTGCCAGCAGTTTGAGGGGAGGAAGCAATGAAAAACTGTTTTTT,CASSLRGGSNEKLFF
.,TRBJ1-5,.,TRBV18,TGTGCCAGCTCACCCACAGGGACCCAGCCCCAGCATTTT,CASSPTGTQPQHF
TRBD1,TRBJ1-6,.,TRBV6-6,TGTGCCAGCAGTGCCCCCGGGACAGAGAATTCACCCCTCCACTTT,CASSAPGTENSPLHF
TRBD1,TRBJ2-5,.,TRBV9,TGTGCCAGCAGCGATCGGGACAGGGGTTGGGAGACCCAGTACTTC,CASSDRDRGWETQYF
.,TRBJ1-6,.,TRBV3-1,TGTGCCAGCAGCCAAGCCGGTTCACCCCTCCACTTT,CASSQAGSPLHF
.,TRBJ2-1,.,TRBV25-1,TGTGCCAGCAGTTCCCTAGGGTCCGAGCAGTTCTTC,CASSSLGSEQFF
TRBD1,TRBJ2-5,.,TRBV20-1,TGCAGTGCCCTTAGGCGGACAGGGGCCGGGGAGACCCAGTACTTC,CSALRRTGAGETQYF
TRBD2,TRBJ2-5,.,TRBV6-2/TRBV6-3,TGTGCCAGCAGTTACTCTGCGGGGGACCTTCAAGAGACCCAGTACTTC,CASSYSAGDLQETQYF
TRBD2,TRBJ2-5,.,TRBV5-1,TGCGCCAGCAGCTACACTAGCGGGGGCCAAGAGACCCAGTACTTC,CASSYTSGGQETQYF
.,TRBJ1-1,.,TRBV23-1,TGCGCCAGCAGTCAATCGAGGGCAGGGAACACTGAAGCTTTCTTT,CASSQSRAGNTEAFF
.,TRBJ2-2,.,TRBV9,TGTGCCAGCAGCGTAGTGGAGGGGGCCGGGGAGCTGTTTTTT,CASSVVEGAGELFF
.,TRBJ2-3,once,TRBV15,TGTGCCACCAGCAGAGGGAGCACCCCAGGAGATACGCAGTATTTT,CATSRGSTPGDTQYF
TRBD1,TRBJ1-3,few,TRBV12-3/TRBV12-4,TGTGCCAGCAGTTTGTCAGGGGGCTCTGGAAACACCATATATTTT,CASSLSGGSGNTIYF
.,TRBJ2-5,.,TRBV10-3,TGTGCCACCGCCACAGCCACTCAAGAGACCCAGTACTTC,CATATATQETQYF
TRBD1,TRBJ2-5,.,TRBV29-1,TGCAGCGTTGAAGAGGCCGGACAGGGGGCAGGGCAGTACTTC,CSVEEAGQGAGQYF
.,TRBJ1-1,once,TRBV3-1,TGTGCCAGCAGCCAAGTGGGATGGGCGCAGGGCACTGAAGCTTTCTTT,CASSQVGWAQGTEAFF
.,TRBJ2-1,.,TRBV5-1,TGCGCCAGCAGCTGGGGGAGTGGACTGCCAAATGAGCAGTTCTTC,CASSWGSGLPNEQFF
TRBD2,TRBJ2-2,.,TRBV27,TGTGCCAGCAGCCCCCGGGGGCGGGGGGACGGCGGGGAGCTGTTTTTT,CASSPRGRGDGGELFF
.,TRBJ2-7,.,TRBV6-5,TGTGCCAGCAAGGGCCCCCCCACAGGGAAGGGGGTTGAGTACTTC,CASKGPPTGKGVEYF